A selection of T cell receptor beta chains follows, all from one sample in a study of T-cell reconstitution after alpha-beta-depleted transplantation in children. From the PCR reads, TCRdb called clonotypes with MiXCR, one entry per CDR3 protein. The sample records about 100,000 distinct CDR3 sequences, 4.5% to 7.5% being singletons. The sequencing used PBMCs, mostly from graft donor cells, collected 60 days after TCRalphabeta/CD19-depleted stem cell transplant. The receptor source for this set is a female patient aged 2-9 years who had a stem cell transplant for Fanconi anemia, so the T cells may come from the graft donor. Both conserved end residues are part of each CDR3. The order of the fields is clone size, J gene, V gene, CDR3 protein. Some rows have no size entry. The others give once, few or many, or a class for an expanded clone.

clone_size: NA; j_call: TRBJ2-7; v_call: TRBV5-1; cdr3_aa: CASSRSRGSSYYEQYF
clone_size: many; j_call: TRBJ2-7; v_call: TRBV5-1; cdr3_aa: CASSLATSGVPYEQYF
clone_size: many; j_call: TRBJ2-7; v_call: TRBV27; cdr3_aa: CASSYYTGTSDNYEQYF
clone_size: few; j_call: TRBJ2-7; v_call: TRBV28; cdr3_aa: CASRSGFYEQYF
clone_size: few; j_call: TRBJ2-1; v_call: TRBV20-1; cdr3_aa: CSANSGSFYNEQFF
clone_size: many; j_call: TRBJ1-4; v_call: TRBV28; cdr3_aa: CASSAPNEKLFF
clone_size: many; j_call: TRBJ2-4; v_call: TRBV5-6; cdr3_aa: CASSLRWRLAGGLAKNIQYF
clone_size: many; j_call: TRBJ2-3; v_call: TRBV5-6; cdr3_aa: CASSLGLTSTDTQYF
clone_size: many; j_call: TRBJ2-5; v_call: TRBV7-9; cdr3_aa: CASSLALRNQETQYF
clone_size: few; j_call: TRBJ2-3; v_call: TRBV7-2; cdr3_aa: CASSLGAGDTQYF
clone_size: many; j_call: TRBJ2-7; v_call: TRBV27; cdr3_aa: CASSFIGQLYEQYF
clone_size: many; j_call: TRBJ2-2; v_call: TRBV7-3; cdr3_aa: CASSLQGALYTGELFF
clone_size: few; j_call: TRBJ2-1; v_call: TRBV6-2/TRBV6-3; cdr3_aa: CASSTHRGPYNEQFF
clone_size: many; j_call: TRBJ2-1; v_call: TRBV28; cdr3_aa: CASSLGKQFF
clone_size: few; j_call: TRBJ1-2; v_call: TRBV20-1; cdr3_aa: CSALQGANYGYTF
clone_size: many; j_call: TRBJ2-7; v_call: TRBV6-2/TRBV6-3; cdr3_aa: CASTGHDSYEQYF
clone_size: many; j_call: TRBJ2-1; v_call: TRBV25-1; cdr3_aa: CASSASGGANEQFF
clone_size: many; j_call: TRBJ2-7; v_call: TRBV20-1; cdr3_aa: CSARDRGDYEQYF
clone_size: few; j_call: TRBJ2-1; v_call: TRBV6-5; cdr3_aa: CASSYLSPSYNEQFF
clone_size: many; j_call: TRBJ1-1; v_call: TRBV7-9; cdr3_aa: CASSFQPLNTEAFF
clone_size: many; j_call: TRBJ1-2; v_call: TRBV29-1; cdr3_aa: CSVVFYGYTF
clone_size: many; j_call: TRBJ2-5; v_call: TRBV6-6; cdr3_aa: CASSSGTGKTQYF
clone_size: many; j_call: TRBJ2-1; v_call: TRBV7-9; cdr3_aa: CASSQPPSSVNEQFF
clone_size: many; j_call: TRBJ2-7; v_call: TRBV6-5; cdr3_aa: CASSSAPRIQLAGAYEQYF
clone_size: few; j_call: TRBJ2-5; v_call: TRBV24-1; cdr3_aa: CATSVERDQETQYF
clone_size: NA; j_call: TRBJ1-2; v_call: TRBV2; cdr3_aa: CASSDRVSRAYGYTF
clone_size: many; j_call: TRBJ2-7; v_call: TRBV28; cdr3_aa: CASSLSAGHSYEQYF
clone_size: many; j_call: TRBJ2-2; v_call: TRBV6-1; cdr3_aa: CASSISGDGELFF
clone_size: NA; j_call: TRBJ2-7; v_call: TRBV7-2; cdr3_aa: CASSLGFGYEQYF
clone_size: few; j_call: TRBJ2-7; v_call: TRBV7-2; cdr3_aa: CASSLVGPEMKYGGQYF
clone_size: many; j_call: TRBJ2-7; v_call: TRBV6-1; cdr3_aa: CASSEGFYEQYF
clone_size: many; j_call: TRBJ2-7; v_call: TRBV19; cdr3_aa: CARRTSGSYEQYF